The clone carrying this T cell receptor beta chain turned up a few times. CDR1 is SGHRS, CDR2 YFSETQ, per germline. The CDR3 is 13 residues long. V was shortened by 4 bases and J by 5 bases, with 12 bases between the two germline ends. This record belongs to a study of blood T cell repertoires in COVID-19. Study at large: Samples of COVID-19 (acute and convalescent) were obtained from the United States, Italy and Spain. PBMCs, B-cell-depleted T cells, or T cells provided the cDNA or gDNA that made up the material.

In the source study's methods: Estimated nucleated cell counts came from reference gene primer amplification. The assay was immunoSEQ multiplex PCR, and TCRdb's table has in-frame clones only and misses some. That table gives V, J and clone size, and the DNA gave D and trimming. The table includes about 220,000 clones, 84% detected once. The chain has TRBV5-1 and TRBJ1-1; D is uncertain. This receptor was obtained from a man aged 50 to 60 with active or convalescent COVID-19. Input material: peripheral blood. CDR3 DNA: TGCGCCAGCAGCCCGGCGGCTTTAACTGAAGCTTTCTTT. This codes for CASSPAALTEAFF.